These T cell receptor beta chains were read from a single sample in a study of blood T cell repertoires in COVID-19. The assay was immunoSEQ multiplex PCR, and TCRdb's table has in-frame clones only and misses some. The sample consists of 200,000 to 300,000 clones, approximately 83% of them appearing once. Source material: peripheral blood. The receptor source for this set is a woman older than 75 with acute or convalescent COVID-19. Each CDR3 is given with its conserved first and last residue. Each record gives: J gene, D gene, V gene, clone size, CDR3 protein, CDR3 DNA. D genes are given only for firm matches. Some rows have no size entry. The others give once, few or many, or a class for an expanded clone.

J gene: TRBJ1-3
D gene: -
V gene: TRBV19
clone size: -
CDR3 protein: CASSIDLWTVSGNTIYF
CDR3 DNA: TGTGCCAGTAGTATAGATCTGTGGACAGTCTCTGGAAACACCATATATTTT

J gene: TRBJ2-7
D gene: TRBD1
V gene: TRBV5-4
clone size: many
CDR3 protein: CASSLGGTGVSYEQYF
CDR3 DNA: TGTGCCAGCAGCTTGGGGGGGACAGGGGTTTCCTACGAGCAGTACTTC

J gene: TRBJ2-3
D gene: -
V gene: TRBV5-1
clone size: -
CDR3 protein: CASSSGQSTDTQYF
CDR3 DNA: TGCGCCAGCAGCTCCGGACAGAGCACAGATACGCAGTATTTT

J gene: TRBJ1-5
D gene: -
V gene: TRBV28
clone size: -
CDR3 protein: CASSFVLTGLSGNQPQHF
CDR3 DNA: TGTGCCAGCAGTTTCGTCCTAACAGGGTTATCGGGGAATCAGCCCCAGCATTTT

J gene: TRBJ2-3
D gene: -
V gene: TRBV4-1
clone size: -
CDR3 protein: CASSLRRPRGQGGADTQYF
CDR3 DNA: TGCGCCAGCAGCCTCCGCCGCCCGCGGGGGCAGGGAGGCGCAGATACGCAGTATTTT

J gene: TRBJ2-1
D gene: TRBD1
V gene: TRBV30
clone size: -
CDR3 protein: CALTELTGNYNEQFF
CDR3 DNA: TGTGCCTTGACCGAATTGACAGGGAACTACAATGAGCAGTTCTTC

J gene: TRBJ1-1
D gene: TRBD1
V gene: TRBV6-2/TRBV6-3
clone size: -
CDR3 protein: CASSYSTPTGVAEAFF
CDR3 DNA: TGTGCCAGCAGTTACAGCACCCCAACAGGGGTCGCTGAAGCTTTCTTT

J gene: TRBJ1-3
D gene: -
V gene: TRBV6-5
clone size: -
CDR3 protein: CASQSGNTIYF
CDR3 DNA: TGTGCCAGTCAATCCGGAAACACCATATATTTT

J gene: TRBJ2-7
D gene: TRBD2
V gene: TRBV3-1/TRBV3-2
clone size: -
CDR3 protein: CASSRGGLAGDEQYF
CDR3 DNA: TGTGCCAGCAGCCGCGGGGGACTAGCGGGGGACGAGCAGTACTTC

J gene: TRBJ2-5
D gene: TRBD2
V gene: TRBV5-5
clone size: -
CDR3 protein: CASSPRASGGETQYF
CDR3 DNA: TGTGCCAGCAGCCCCCGGGCTAGCGGGGGAGAGACCCAGTACTTC

J gene: TRBJ2-1
D gene: -
V gene: TRBV7-7
clone size: -
CDR3 protein: CASSPDSLTNNEQFF
CDR3 DNA: TGTGCTAGCAGCCCCGACAGCCTTACCAACAATGAGCAGTTCTTC

J gene: TRBJ1-2
D gene: TRBD1
V gene: TRBV7-9
clone size: -
CDR3 protein: CASSPPGTGNYGYTF
CDR3 DNA: TGTGCCAGCAGCCCGCCAGGGACAGGGAACTATGGCTACACCTTC

J gene: TRBJ2-1
D gene: TRBD2
V gene: TRBV7-7
clone size: -
CDR3 protein: CASSLASGGAGEQFF
CDR3 DNA: TGTGCTAGCAGCTTAGCTAGCGGGGGGGCCGGTGAGCAGTTCTTC

J gene: TRBJ2-7
D gene: TRBD2
V gene: TRBV5-4
clone size: many
CDR3 protein: CASSLAAGGAYEQYF
CDR3 DNA: TGTGCCAGCAGCTTGGCCGCGGGGGGAGCCTACGAGCAGTACTTC

J gene: TRBJ1-2
D gene: -
V gene: TRBV6-5
clone size: -
CDR3 protein: CASSYSWGGGYGYTF
CDR3 DNA: TGTGCCAGCAGTTACTCTTGGGGAGGGGGCTATGGCTACACCTTC

J gene: TRBJ2-4
D gene: -
V gene: TRBV18
clone size: -
CDR3 protein: CASSPIGEAKNIQYF
CDR3 DNA: TGTGCCAGCTCACCAATCGGGGAAGCCAAAAACATTCAGTACTTC

J gene: TRBJ2-1
D gene: TRBD1
V gene: TRBV5-1
clone size: -
CDR3 protein: CASSEYDRGNEQFF
CDR3 DNA: TGCGCCAGCAGCGAATACGACAGGGGAAATGAGCAGTTCTTC

J gene: TRBJ1-3
D gene: -
V gene: TRBV3-1/TRBV3-2
clone size: -
CDR3 protein: CASSQGASGNTIYF
CDR3 DNA: TGTGCCAGCAGCCAAGGCGCAAGTGGAAACACCATATATTTT

J gene: TRBJ1-2
D gene: TRBD1
V gene: TRBV18
clone size: -
CDR3 protein: CASSPQGQDTYGYTF
CDR3 DNA: TGTGCCAGCTCGCCCCAAGGACAGGACACGTATGGCTACACCTTC

J gene: TRBJ2-3
D gene: -
V gene: TRBV7-3
clone size: -
CDR3 protein: CASSKLPTDTQYF
CDR3 DNA: TGTGCCAGCAGCAAACTACCCACAGATACGCAGTATTTT

J gene: TRBJ1-5
D gene: -
V gene: TRBV5-4
clone size: -
CDR3 protein: CASSLGGFGQPQHF
CDR3 DNA: TGTGCCAGCAGCCTGGGAGGGTTTGGGCAGCCCCAGCATTTT

J gene: TRBJ2-2
D gene: -
V gene: TRBV5-1
clone size: -
CDR3 protein: CASSPETGAAGELFF
CDR3 DNA: TGCGCCAGCAGCCCCGAGACAGGCGCGGCCGGGGAGCTGTTTTTT

J gene: TRBJ1-2
D gene: -
V gene: TRBV3-1/TRBV3-2
clone size: -
CDR3 protein: CASSQDRVGGFGYTF
CDR3 DNA: TGTGCCAGCAGCCAAGATCGGGTGGGTGGGTTTGGCTACACCTTC

J gene: TRBJ2-2
D gene: TRBD1
V gene: TRBV4-1
clone size: few
CDR3 protein: CASGTANTGELFF
CDR3 DNA: TGCGCCAGCGGGACAGCCAACACCGGGGAGCTGTTTTTT

J gene: TRBJ1-1
D gene: TRBD1
V gene: TRBV20-1
clone size: -
CDR3 protein: CSAGGTVNTEAFF
CDR3 DNA: TGCAGTGCTGGTGGGACAGTGAACACTGAAGCTTTCTTT

J gene: TRBJ1-5
D gene: -
V gene: TRBV6-1
clone size: -
CDR3 protein: CASSEGRGNQPQHF
CDR3 DNA: TGTGCCAGCAGTGAGGGCAGGGGCAACCAGCCCCAGCATTTT

J gene: TRBJ1-1
D gene: TRBD1
V gene: TRBV2
clone size: -
CDR3 protein: CASGQARGTEAFF
CDR3 DNA: TGTGCCTCAGGACAGGCCCGGGGCACTGAAGCTTTCTTT

J gene: TRBJ2-2
D gene: TRBD2
V gene: TRBV12-3/TRBV12-4
clone size: -
CDR3 protein: CASRETSSGELFF
CDR3 DNA: TGTGCCAGCAGGGAGACTAGCTCAGGGGAGCTGTTTTTT

J gene: TRBJ1-6
D gene: -
V gene: TRBV5-1
clone size: -
CDR3 protein: CASSLVGLNNSPLHF
CDR3 DNA: TGCGCCAGCAGCTTGGTGGGGCTTAATAATTCACCCCTCCACTTT

J gene: TRBJ1-5
D gene: TRBD1
V gene: TRBV19
clone size: -
CDR3 protein: CASRGQGPGAQHF
CDR3 DNA: TGTGCCAGTAGAGGACAGGGCCCGGGGGCCCAGCATTTT

J gene: TRBJ2-7
D gene: TRBD1
V gene: TRBV5-4
clone size: -
CDR3 protein: CASSHGDRDPPMQYF
CDR3 DNA: TGTGCCAGCAGCCACGGGGACAGGGACCCCCCAATGCAGTACTTC

J gene: TRBJ1-4
D gene: -
V gene: TRBV28
clone size: -
CDR3 protein: CASSFSDRNEKLFF
CDR3 DNA: TGTGCCAGCAGTTTCTCCGACAGGAATGAAAAACTGTTTTTT

J gene: TRBJ2-7
D gene: -
V gene: TRBV7-9
clone size: -
CDR3 protein: CASSPEPGYEQYF
CDR3 DNA: TGTGCCAGCAGCCCCGAACCAGGATACGAGCAGTACTTC

J gene: TRBJ2-2
D gene: TRBD1
V gene: TRBV5-8
clone size: -
CDR3 protein: CASSPGQGYTGELFF
CDR3 DNA: TGTGCCAGCAGCCCGGGACAGGGGTACACCGGGGAGCTGTTTTTT

J gene: TRBJ2-3
D gene: -
V gene: TRBV6-4
clone size: -
CDR3 protein: CASSDRAGPTDTQYF
CDR3 DNA: TGTGCCAGCAGTGACAGGGCAGGGCCCACAGATACGCAGTATTTT

J gene: TRBJ1-2
D gene: -
V gene: TRBV7-9
clone size: -
CDR3 protein: CASSLRRPGGNYGYTF
CDR3 DNA: TGTGCCAGCAGCTTAAGAAGGCCGGGGGGTAACTATGGCTACACCTTC

J gene: TRBJ2-7
D gene: TRBD2
V gene: TRBV28
clone size: -
CDR3 protein: CASRLGGTHGREQYF
CDR3 DNA: TGTGCCAGCAGGCTCGGGGGGACTCACGGCCGCGAGCAGTACTTC

J gene: TRBJ1-5
D gene: -
V gene: TRBV3-1/TRBV3-2
clone size: -
CDR3 protein: CASRSFGFQPQHF
CDR3 DNA: TGTGCCAGCAGGTCTTTTGGCTTTCAGCCCCAGCATTTT

J gene: TRBJ2-6
D gene: -
V gene: TRBV6-5
clone size: -
CDR3 protein: CASSYTSSGANVLTF
CDR3 DNA: TGTGCCAGCAGTTACACTAGCTCTGGGGCCAACGTCCTGACTTTC

J gene: TRBJ1-1
D gene: -
V gene: TRBV4-1
clone size: -
CDR3 protein: CASSQILREGTEAFF
CDR3 DNA: TGCGCCAGCAGCCAAATCTTAAGGGAGGGCACTGAAGCTTTCTTT

J gene: TRBJ1-6
D gene: TRBD1
V gene: TRBV3-1/TRBV3-2
clone size: -
CDR3 protein: CASSQVAGGIGNSPLHF
CDR3 DNA: TGTGCCAGCAGCCAAGTTGCAGGGGGAATCGGGAATTCACCCCTCCACTTT

J gene: TRBJ2-3
D gene: -
V gene: TRBV7-2
clone size: -
CDR3 protein: CASSLGGAADTQYF
CDR3 DNA: TGTGCCAGCAGCTTAGGGGGAGCAGCAGATACGCAGTATTTT

J gene: TRBJ1-5
D gene: -
V gene: TRBV19
clone size: -
CDR3 protein: CASIARGGNQPQHF
CDR3 DNA: TGTGCCAGTATTGCCAGGGGCGGCAATCAGCCCCAGCATTTT

J gene: TRBJ2-1
D gene: TRBD2
V gene: TRBV2
clone size: -
CDR3 protein: CASSVSGGAYNEQFF
CDR3 DNA: TGTGCCAGCAGTGTTAGCGGGGGGGCCTACAATGAGCAGTTCTTC

J gene: TRBJ2-3
D gene: TRBD2
V gene: TRBV29-1
clone size: -
CDR3 protein: CSVEGASGGYTDTQYF
CDR3 DNA: TGCAGCGTTGAAGGAGCTAGCGGGGGGTACACAGATACGCAGTATTTT

J gene: TRBJ2-3
D gene: -
V gene: TRBV2
clone size: -
CDR3 protein: CASNPQPGGTDTQYF
CDR3 DNA: TGTGCCAGCAACCCGCAGCCGGGGGGCACAGATACGCAGTATTTT

J gene: TRBJ2-4
D gene: TRBD1
V gene: TRBV5-4
clone size: -
CDR3 protein: CASSTRDRAKNIQYF
CDR3 DNA: TGTGCCAGCAGCACCAGGGACAGGGCCAAAAACATTCAGTACTTC

J gene: TRBJ2-7
D gene: -
V gene: TRBV20-1
clone size: -
CDR3 protein: CSASRGNEQYF
CDR3 DNA: TGCAGTGCTTCCCGGGGAAACGAGCAGTACTTC

J gene: TRBJ1-6
D gene: -
V gene: TRBV12-3/TRBV12-4
clone size: few
CDR3 protein: CASSREFSPLHF
CDR3 DNA: TGTGCCAGCAGCCGGGAATTTTCACCCCTCCACTTT

J gene: TRBJ2-3
D gene: -
V gene: TRBV5-1
clone size: -
CDR3 protein: CASSADINTQYF
CDR3 DNA: TGCGCCAGCAGCGCGGACATCAATACGCAGTATTTT

J gene: TRBJ1-6
D gene: TRBD1
V gene: TRBV2
clone size: -
CDR3 protein: CASSEALGTGASPLHF
CDR3 DNA: TGTGCCAGCAGTGAAGCGTTGGGGACAGGGGCCTCACCCCTCCACTTT

J gene: TRBJ2-1
D gene: -
V gene: TRBV3-1/TRBV3-2
clone size: -
CDR3 protein: CASSQEQGTIGMNEQFF
CDR3 DNA: TGTGCCAGCAGCCAGGAGCAGGGGACGATTGGAATGAATGAGCAGTTCTTC

J gene: TRBJ2-7
D gene: TRBD2
V gene: TRBV7-4
clone size: -
CDR3 protein: CASSLEPGDSGGSLLCDEQYF
CDR3 DNA: TGTGCCAGCAGCTTAGAGCCGGGTGATAGCGGGGGCTCCCTTCTTTGTGACGAGCAGTACTTC

J gene: TRBJ1-5
D gene: -
V gene: TRBV5-1
clone size: -
CDR3 protein: CASSLQGPPQPQHF
CDR3 DNA: TGCGCCAGCAGCTTACAGGGCCCCCCTCAGCCCCAGCATTTT